This T cell receptor (beta chain) was recorded in a study of blood T cell repertoires in COVID-19. Study at large: The origin of the acute and convalescent COVID-19 samples was the United States, Italy and Spain. Nucleic acid was either cDNA or gDNA, and it came from T cells, B-cell-depleted T cells, or PBMCs.

In the original workflow: Quantification of nucleated cells was approximated via reference gene primer amplification. TCRdb keeps only in-frame clones here, not all; method: immunoSEQ multiplex PCR. The V and J calls and the clone size are those of that table, but D and trimming were determined from the DNA. Of fewer than 350,000 clones listed, 88% are singletons. This CDR3 has 15 amino acids. Trimming shortened V by 0 bases and J by 6 bases, and 14 bases separated the two germline ends. Germline V gene data show CDR1 as LGHDT and CDR2 as YNNKEL (reference sequence). The TCR originated in a man in his late teens or twenties with active or convalescent COVID-19. The V gene is TRBV3-1 (or the pseudogene TRBV3-2), the J gene TRBJ1-1, with D perhaps TRBD1 (5 bases). The sample comprised peripheral blood. The CDR3, as DNA: TGTGCCAGCAGCCAAGAGGGCAGGGTTCCTGCTGAAGCTTTCTTT. Translating gives CASSQEGRVPAEAFF.